These T cell receptor beta chains were read from a single sample in a study of radiotherapy plus CTLA-4 blockade in lung cancer. Profiling relied on immunoSEQ multiplex PCR, and the TCRdb table lists in-frame clones only, not all of them. This table has 52,000 or so clones, approximately 79% appearing once. The sample here was peripheral blood, taken from a patient treated with radiotherapy plus ipilimumab. All receptors come from a human donor with non-small cell lung cancer who had a partial response to radiotherapy plus ipilimumab. Both conserved end residues are part of each CDR3. The order of the fields is clone size, J gene, V gene, D gene, CDR3 length, CDR3 DNA, CDR3 protein. D genes are given only for firm matches. Clone size, where shown, is once, few, many, or a class for clones that have expanded.

NA,TRBJ1-4,TRBV6-5,TRBD1,15,TGTGCCAGCAGTTTCCGACAGGGCACTAATGAAAAACTGTTTTTT,CASSFRQGTNEKLFF
NA,TRBJ2-5,TRBV19,TRBD1,14,TGTGCCAGTTCTAGGGACAGGAGGCAAGAGACCCAGTACTTC,CASSRDRRQETQYF
medium-sized,TRBJ1-2,TRBV2,TRBD1,15,TGTGCCAGCAGTGACGGACAGGGTGGGAACTATGGCTACACCTTC,CASSDGQGGNYGYTF
NA,TRBJ2-5,TRBV5-1,NA,16,TGCGCCAGCAGCTTGGAAGCTAGCAGTCGTGCGGGGCCCCAGTACTTC,CASSLEASSRAGPQYF
NA,TRBJ1-2,TRBV4-2,NA,13,TGTGCCAGCAGCTCACTTTTGGAGGGTGGCTACACCTTC,CASSSLLEGGYTF
NA,TRBJ1-5,TRBV6-6,NA,14,TGTGCCAGCAGCTCCCGGGGGGACTTTAGGCCCCAGCATTTT,CASSSRGDFRPQHF
NA,TRBJ1-5,TRBV7-9,NA,16,TGTGCCAGCAGCTTAGGAGCAGGAGGGGTTGGCCAGCCCCAGCATTTT,CASSLGAGGVGQPQHF
NA,TRBJ2-6,TRBV5-1,TRBD1,18,TGCGCCAGCAGCTTGGGGGGGACAGGGGTCTCTGGGGCCAACGTCCTGACTTTC,CASSLGGTGVSGANVLTF
NA,TRBJ1-1,TRBV4-2,TRBD1,16,TGTGCCAGCAGCCCCCTCCCCGACAGGGCGGGCACTGAAGCTTTCTTT,CASSPLPDRAGTEAFF
NA,TRBJ1-1,TRBV10-2,NA,14,TGCGCCAGCAGTAATACGCTGACACCTACTGAAGCTTTCTTT,CASSNTLTPTEAFF
once,TRBJ1-1,TRBV25-1,TRBD1,13,TGTGCCAGCAGTCCCGGGACAGCTTTTGAAGCTTTCTTT,CASSPGTAFEAFF
NA,TRBJ2-7,TRBV29-1,TRBD2,15,TGCAGCGTTAGCTTTTTAACTAGCGGGCGCTACGAGCAGTACTTC,CSVSFLTSGRYEQYF
NA,TRBJ2-7,TRBV13,NA,14,TGTGCCAGCAGCTTAGCGGGGAAGGTCTACGAGCAGTACTTC,CASSLAGKVYEQYF
NA,TRBJ2-7,TRBV18,TRBD1,13,TGTGCCAGCTCTCTGGACAGGGGGAGCGAGCAGTACTTC,CASSLDRGSEQYF
NA,TRBJ2-7,TRBV5-4,TRBD2,15,TGTGCCAGCAGCGGGGGGACTAGCGGGGACCACGAGCAGTACTTC,CASSGGTSGDHEQYF
NA,TRBJ1-4,TRBV25-1,NA,16,TGTGCCAGCAGTGAATTGGGGGGGGCAACTAATGAAAAACTGTTTTTT,CASSELGGATNEKLFF
NA,TRBJ2-7,TRBV6-5,NA,13,TGTGCCAGCAGTTATCGCGCCTACTACGAGCAGTACTTC,CASSYRAYYEQYF
NA,TRBJ2-3,TRBV6-6,TRBD2,14,TGTGCCAGCAGCCTAGGACTAGCAGTAGATACGCAGTATTTT,CASSLGLAVDTQYF
NA,TRBJ2-3,TRBV9,TRBD1,16,TGTGCCAGCAGCGTCTCACAGGGGAGTGCCTCGGATACGCAGTATTTT,CASSVSQGSASDTQYF
few,TRBJ2-7,TRBV7-6,NA,15,TGTGCCAGCAGCTTAACAACAGGGATCTCCTACGAGCAGTACTTC,CASSLTTGISYEQYF
once,TRBJ2-3,TRBV7-2,NA,12,TGTGCCAGCAGCACGACAAGGAATACGCAGTATTTT,CASSTTRNTQYF
few,TRBJ2-1,TRBV7-9,TRBD2,17,TGTGCCAGCAGCGGAGGGCTACTAGCGGGGGGGGACAATGAGCAGTTCTTC,CASSGGLLAGGDNEQFF